The clone carrying this T cell receptor (beta chain) was counted between two and nine times. Its specificity is not known. The CDR3 contains 12 residues. Germline CDR1 reads SQVTM; CDR2 reads ANQGSEA. Trimming shortened V by 4 bases and J by 7 bases, and 10 bases separated the two germline ends. Alongside a J-beta primer mix, a sample-barcoded 5' primer served in a second PCR lasting roughly 6 to 11 cycles. Carrying 12 random nucleotides, a template-switch adaptor labeled each individual cDNA molecule. Using its own MiXCR run on the 5' RACE reads, TCRdb lists one record per CDR3 protein. This sample has about 1.4 million distinct CDR3 sequences, with roughly 60% found just once. The sample is drawn from a study of blood T cells in healthy people across ages. Findings and limits, study-wide: Diversity was estimated from one million T cells, and these estimates were considered underestimates.

Sequenced material: blood. The receptor was isolated from a man between 18 and 35 years old in good health. The chain recombines TRBV29-1 with TRBJ2-2, with D tentatively TRBD1 or TRBD2 (6 bases each). CDR3 in amino acids: CSVVGGSGELFF. CDR3 nucleotides: TGCAGCGTTGTGGGGGGCAGCGGGGAGCTGTTTTTT.